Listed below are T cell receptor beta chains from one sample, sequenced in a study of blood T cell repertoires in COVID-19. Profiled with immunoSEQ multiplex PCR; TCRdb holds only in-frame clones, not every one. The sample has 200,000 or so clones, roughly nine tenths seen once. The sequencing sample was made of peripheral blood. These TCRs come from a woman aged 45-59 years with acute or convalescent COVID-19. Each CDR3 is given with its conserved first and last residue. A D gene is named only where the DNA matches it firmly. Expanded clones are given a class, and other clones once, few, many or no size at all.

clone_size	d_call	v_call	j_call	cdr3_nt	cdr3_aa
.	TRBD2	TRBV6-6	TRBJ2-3	TGTGCCAGCAGTCCCCACATCACGGCTAGCGGGATTCGAGGGATACTAACTGCGCAGTATTTT	CASSPHITASGIRGILTAQYF
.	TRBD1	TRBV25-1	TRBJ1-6	TGTGCCAGCAGTGTAATGGGACAGAATAATTCACCCCTCCACTTT	CASSVMGQNNSPLHF
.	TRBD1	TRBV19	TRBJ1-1	TGTGCCAGTAGCCGACAGGGGGACACTGAAGCTTTCTTT	CASSRQGDTEAFF
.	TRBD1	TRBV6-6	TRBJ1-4	TGTGCCAGCAGCACCTCCCCGGGACAGCATAATGAAAAACTGTTTTTT	CASSTSPGQHNEKLFF
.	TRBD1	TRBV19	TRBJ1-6	TGTGCCAGTAACTGGGACGGGAGACAGGGGCGTTCACCCCTCCACTTT	CASNWDGRQGRSPLHF
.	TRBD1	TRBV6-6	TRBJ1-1	TGTGCCAGCAGTGCCCCCCCGGACAGGCCCGGGGAAGCTTTCTTT	CASSAPPDRPGEAFF
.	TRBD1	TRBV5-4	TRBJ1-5	TGTGCCAGCAGCTTGGAGGGACAGTATAGCAATCAGCCCCAGCATTTT	CASSLEGQYSNQPQHF
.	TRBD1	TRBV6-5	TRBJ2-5	TGTGCCAGCAGCAGGGACAGGTTAACCCAGTACTTC	CASSRDRLTQYF
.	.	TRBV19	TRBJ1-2	TGTGCCAGTAGCGAGACGGAGGGAGGCTACACCTTC	CASSETEGGYTF
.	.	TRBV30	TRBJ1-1	TGTGCCTGGAGTCTGGGGGCCGGTAACACTGAAGCTTTCTTT	CAWSLGAGNTEAFF
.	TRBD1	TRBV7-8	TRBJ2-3	TGTGCCAGCAGCCCCCGGGACAGGGGGCTATTAGCCCCCACAGATACGCAGTATTTT	CASSPRDRGLLAPTDTQYF
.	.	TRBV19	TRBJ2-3	TGTGCCAGTAGTCCCCCCCGACAGGGGGCGCGGGAGGGTACGCAGTATTTT	CASSPPRQGAREGTQYF
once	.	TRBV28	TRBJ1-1	TGTGCCAGCAGTTTGAGTCAGGGGAACACTGAAGCTTTCTTT	CASSLSQGNTEAFF
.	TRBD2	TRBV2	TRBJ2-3	TGTGCCAGCAGTGAAGGGGTAATTAGCGGGGGGCCAGATACGCAGTATTTT	CASSEGVISGGPDTQYF
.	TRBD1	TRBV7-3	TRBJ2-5	TGTGCCAGCAGCTCCGGACAGGGGGAGACCCAGTACTTC	CASSSGQGETQYF
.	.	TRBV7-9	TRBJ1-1	TGTGCCAGCAGCACACGACAGAATGAAGCTTTCTTT	CASSTRQNEAFF
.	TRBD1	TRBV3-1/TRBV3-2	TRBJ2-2	TGTGCCAGCAGCCAAGAGGGGACAGGGGGGGAGCTGTTTTTT	CASSQEGTGGELFF
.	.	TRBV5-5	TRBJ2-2	TGTGCCAGCAGCTTGATTAGCGGAAACACCGGGGAGCTGTTTTTT	CASSLISGNTGELFF
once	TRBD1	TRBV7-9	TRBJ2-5	TGTGCCAGCAGCTTGGGGGACTCTACAGGGGGAGAGACCCAGTACTTC	CASSLGDSTGGETQYF
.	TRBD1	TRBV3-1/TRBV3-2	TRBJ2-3	TGTGCCAGCAGCCAAGAAAGGAAAACAGGGGTTGTGGATACGCAGTATTTT	CASSQERKTGVVDTQYF
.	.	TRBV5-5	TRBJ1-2	TGTGCCAGCAGCTTGGCGACAGTGAACGGAGGGGATGGCTACACCTTC	CASSLATVNGGDGYTF
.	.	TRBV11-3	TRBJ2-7	TGTGCCAGCAGCTCGTCTTACAGTGAGCAGTACTTC	CASSSSYSEQYF
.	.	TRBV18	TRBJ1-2	TGTGCCAGCTCACCGACGGTGGGGGGCTATGGCTACACCTTC	CASSPTVGGYGYTF
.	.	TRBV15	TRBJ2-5	TGTGCCACCAGCAGAGATAGGAGCGACCAAGAGACCCAGTACTTC	CATSRDRSDQETQYF
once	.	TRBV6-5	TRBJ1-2	TGTGCCAGCAGTTACTCGAACAGAAACTATGGCTACACCTTC	CASSYSNRNYGYTF
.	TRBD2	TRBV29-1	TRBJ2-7	TGCAGCGTTGAAGATGGTAGCGGGCCGTACTTC	CSVEDGSGPYF
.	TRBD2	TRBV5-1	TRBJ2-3	TGCGCCAGCAGCTTGGGGACTAGCGGGGGGGCGGATACGCAGTATTTT	CASSLGTSGGADTQYF
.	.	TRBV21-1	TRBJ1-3	TGTGCCAGCAGCATCCAGGGAAGTTTTAGGTCTGGAAACACCATATATTTT	CASSIQGSFRSGNTIYF
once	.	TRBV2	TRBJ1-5	TGTGCCAGCAGTGAAACAGGGTCGGGTCAGCCCCAGCATTTT	CASSETGSGQPQHF
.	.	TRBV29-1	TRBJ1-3	TGCAGCGTGACAGGTATCTCTGGAAACACCATATATTTT	CSVTGISGNTIYF
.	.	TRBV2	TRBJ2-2	TGTGCCAGCAGACAGGGAACCACCGGGGAGCTGTTTTTT	CASRQGTTGELFF
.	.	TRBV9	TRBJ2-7	TGCGCCAGCAGCGCAGGGATTTCCTACGAGCAGTACTTC	CASSAGISYEQYF
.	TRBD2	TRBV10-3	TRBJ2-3	TGTGCCGCGGCGCGGGAGGGAACAGATACGCAGTATTTT	CAAAREGTDTQYF
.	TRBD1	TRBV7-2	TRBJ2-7	TGTGCCAGCAGCTCCACGACAGGGGTCGAGCAGTACTTC	CASSSTTGVEQYF
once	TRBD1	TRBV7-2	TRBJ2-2	TGTGCCAGCAGCGCCGGGACAGCGTACACCGGGGAGCTGTTTTTT	CASSAGTAYTGELFF
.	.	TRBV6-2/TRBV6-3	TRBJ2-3	TGTGCCAGCAGTACGGGGATCCGGCAGATTACGCAGTATTTT	CASSTGIRQITQYF
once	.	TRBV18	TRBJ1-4	TGTGCCAGCTCCGTGGGGCAAGTCTCGGAAAAACTGTTTTTT	CASSVGQVSEKLFF
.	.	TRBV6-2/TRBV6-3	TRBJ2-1	TGTGCCAGCAGTTACGGCGGATCCTCCTACAATGAGCAGTTCTTC	CASSYGGSSYNEQFF
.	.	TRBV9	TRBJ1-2	TGTGCCAGCAGCGGCGGACAGAACTATGGCTACACCTTC	CASSGGQNYGYTF
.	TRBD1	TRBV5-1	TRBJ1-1	TGCGCCAGCAGCGGGAGAACAGGGGCTAACACTGAAGCTTTCTTT	CASSGRTGANTEAFF
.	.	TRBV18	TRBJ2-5	TGTGCCAGCTCACCCTCTTTATTGGAGACCCAGTACTTC	CASSPSLLETQYF
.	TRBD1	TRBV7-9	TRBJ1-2	TGTGCCAGCAGCCCACGGGGACAGGGGGCACTCGGCTACACCTTC	CASSPRGQGALGYTF
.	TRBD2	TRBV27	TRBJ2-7	TGTGCCAGCAGTTTGGGGGGGACTAGCGGGAGGGCCATCTACGAGCAGTACTTC	CASSLGGTSGRAIYEQYF
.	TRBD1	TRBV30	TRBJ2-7	TGTGCCTGGAATCCGGGACAGGGTAGGGACGAGCAGTACTTC	CAWNPGQGRDEQYF
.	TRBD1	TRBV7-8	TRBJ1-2	TGTGCCAGCAGCAGAGGGACAGGGCAAGGCTACACCTTC	CASSRGTGQGYTF
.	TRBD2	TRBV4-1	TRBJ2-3	TGCGCCAGCAGTCTGAGCGGGGGAGGAACAGATACGCAGTATTTT	CASSLSGGGTDTQYF
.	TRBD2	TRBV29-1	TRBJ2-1	TGCAGCGTTATCCGACTAGCGGGAACATCTCTCCGGGAGCAGTTCTTC	CSVIRLAGTSLREQFF
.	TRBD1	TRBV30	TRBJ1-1	TGTGCCTGGAGTAGGCCAGGGGGCAACACTGAAGCTTTCTTT	CAWSRPGGNTEAFF
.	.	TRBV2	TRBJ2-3	TGTGCCAGCGAATCGGCTACACTAGGATTCACAGATACGCAGTATTTT	CASESATLGFTDTQYF
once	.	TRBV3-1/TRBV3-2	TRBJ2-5	TGTGCCAGCAGCCTATCGAACGAGGAGACCCAGTACTTC	CASSLSNEETQYF
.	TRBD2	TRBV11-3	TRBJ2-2	TGTGCCAGCAGCTCGCGACTAGCGGGAGGCGCCGGGGAGCTGTTTTTT	CASSSRLAGGAGELFF
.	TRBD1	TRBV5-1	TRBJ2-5	TGCGCCAGCAGCTGGGGGACAGGTCAAGAGACCCAGTACTTC	CASSWGTGQETQYF